The subject of this entry is one T cell receptor (beta chain). Its target is unknown. A 1 in 200,000 to 1 in 1 million T cell depth was the sequencing target. Only in-frame clones appear in the TCRdb table, and some are missing; sequencing was by immunoSEQ multiplex PCR. The table shows approximately 330,000 clones, with 80% occurring only once. This record belongs to a study of cytotoxic CD8 clonotypes in ibrutinib-treated CLL. About the research overall: The study included some 10 relapsed/refractory and under 16 treatment-naive patients; about 18 had IGHV unmutated disease. The study's findings and limits: Shared public clonotypes were rare, and on treatment they either got smaller or stayed the same. Clonality climbed at ibrutinib response, then dropped toward baseline at progression.

The germline gives CDR1 SGHNT, CDR2 YYREEE (reference sequence). Trimming cost V 4 bases and J 7 bases, with 12 bases left between them. The length of the CDR3 is 12 residues. The sequencing here drew on PBMCs, taken before ibrutinib treatment. This receptor was identified in a human donor with chronic lymphocytic leukemia. The rearrangement uses TRBV5-4 and TRBJ2-7, with D tentatively TRBD2 (6 bases). Here the CDR3 reads CASSLGTLEQYF. CDR3 nucleotides: TGTGCCAGCAGCCTCGGGACTTTAGAGCAGTACTTC.